These 18 T cell receptor beta chains came from one sample sequenced in a study of tissue T cells after allogeneic stem cell transplantation (dated by TCRdb to the early 2020s). The method behind the library was the immunoSEQ multiplex PCR assay. TCRdb mirrors the immuneACCESS table, restricted to in-frame sequences. Some clones are absent from its copies; in checked studies, under half trace to an unresolved V gene, and the reason for the others is unknown. The sample yields 6,000 to 8,000 clones; 65% to 70% were counted once. 0.78% of the sample belongs to the ten largest clones. What was sequenced was blood. These receptors all stem from a female BALB/c mouse in good health. This mouse strain carries MHC haplotype H2-d.

As concerns this clone: Mouse germline and gene names are used. Read sequence stops 1 residue before the CDR3 end, and the germline J gene provides the missing end. V usage is TRBV31 and J usage is TRBJ1-1; 8 positions match TRBD1. The junction had 4 bases not matched to a gene; V was cut back by 3 bases and J by 4 bases. The CDR3 extends over 13 amino acids. Germline CDR1 reads GKSSPN; CDR2 reads SITVG. CDR3 residues: CAWRTGVGTEVFF. Partial CDR3 DNA: TGTGCCTGGAGGACAGGGGTGGGCACAGAAGTCTTC. Full variable domain (outside the CDR3, taken from reference TRBV31 and TRBJ1-1): AQTIHQWPVAEIKAVGSPLSLGCTIKGKSSPNLYWYWQATGGTLQQLFYSITVGQVESVVQLNLSASRPKDDQFILSTEKLLLSHSGFYLCAWRTGVGTEVFFGKGTRLTVV.

On this clone itself: Genes here carry mouse names. Coverage ceases 1 residue before the CDR3 finishes, and the germline J gene fills in the end. This chain joins TRBV29 and TRBJ2-4; D is possibly TRBD1 (6 bases). The germline V gene encodes CDR1 MSHET and CDR2 SYDVDS. V was trimmed by 7 bases and J by 0 bases, leaving 14 bases between them. The CDR3 runs to 15 residues. This chain's CDR3 is CASTPPGQSQNTLYF. The covered CDR3 bases are TGTGCTAGCACCCCTCCGGGACAAAGTCAAAACACCTTGTAC.

As concerns this clone: Any gene name here is a mouse gene name. With the read ending 1 residue before the CDR3 end, the germline J gene is used to fill in that end. V gene TRBV20 combines with J gene TRBJ2-7; 8 bases are a match to TRBD2. V was pared by 0 bases and J by 4 bases, with 2 bases of the junction left unmatched. CDR3 length: 13 amino acids. The germline V gene encodes CDR1 GFQATS and CDR2 STVNSAI. The CDR3: CGARDWGAYEQYF. The sequenced part of the CDR3 DNA is TGTGGTGCTAGGGACTGGGGGGCGTATGAACAGTAC.

This clone was counted between two and nine times. Here the gene names and germline are mouse. The DNA ends 1 residue before the CDR3 does, and the rest of the CDR3 is filled in from the germline J gene. The chain links TRBV13-1 to TRBJ1-5, with TRBD1 matching over 8 bases. The CDR3 is 11 residues long. The germline CDR1 and CDR2 sequences are NSHNY and SYGAGN. V was clipped by 7 bases and J by 9 bases; unmatched bases: 3. Here the CDR3 reads CASGQGWAPLF. Incomplete CDR3 DNA: TGTGCCAGCGGACAGGGATGGGCTCCGCTT.

A note on this clone: The genes are named according to mouse. With the read ending 1 residue before the CDR3 end, the germline J gene is used to fill in that end. The rearrangement joins TRBV13-1 to TRBJ2-3; D is unresolved. The CDR3 loop spans 14 amino acids. In germline, CDR1 is NSHNY, CDR2 SYGAGN. Trimming took 6 bases from V and 0 from J, leaving 11 bases between them. The CDR3 bases that were read are TGTGCCAGCAAGCGGACCGCTAGTGCAGAAACGCTGTAT. This sequence encodes CASKRTASAETLY. The entire CDR3 reads CASKRTASAETLYF.

This clone was detected once. Germline and genes: mouse. The read gets to within 1 residue of the CDR3 end, and the germline J gene fills in the rest. V and J are TRBV14 and TRBJ1-2; the D gene is possibly TRBD1 (5 bases). Germline CDR1 and CDR2: SGHDT and FRDEAV. V dropped 4 bases and J dropped 0 bases, with 10 bases sitting between them. This CDR3 is 14 amino acids long. The CDR3 is CASSRGPANSDYTF. CDR3 bases read: TGTGCCAGCAGTCGGGGACCTGCAAACTCCGACTACACC.

A word on this clone: Gene names and germline refer to mouse. The CDR3 end falls 1 residue outside the read, so it is completed with the germline J gene. Other nucleotide sequences from this sample produce the same CDR3. V and J are TRBV5 and TRBJ2-5, with D possibly matching TRBD1 (6 bases). The CDR3 consists of 14 residues. CDR1 LGHNA and CDR2 YNLKQL come from the germline V gene (reference sequence). Trimming pared 4 bases from V and 2 bases from J, leaving 10 bases between. The CDR3 bases that were read are TGTGCCAGCAGCCCCCGGGACATCCAAGACACCCAGTAC. It codes for CASSPRDIQDTQY. The whole CDR3 sequence is CASSPRDIQDTQYF.

Remarks on this clone: Mouse gene names apply. The CDR3 goes on 1 residue after the read ends, and that part is filled in from the germline J gene. The chain has TRBV1 and TRBJ1-6; TRBD1 matches 9 bases. TRBJ1-6 is recorded as an ORF, its role being uncertain. The ends lost 4 bases at V and 2 bases at J; junction bases unmatched: 3. The CDR3 extends over 16 amino acids. Germline CDR1 NSQYPW, CDR2 LRSPGD (reference sequence). CDR3 DNA, as far as it was read: TGCACCTGCAGTGGTCGACAGGGGGCCTATAATTCGCCCCTCTAC. This codes for CTCSGRQGAYNSPLY. In full, the CDR3 is CTCSGRQGAYNSPLYF.

With respect to this clone: Gene names follow the mouse nomenclature. The read gets to within 1 residue of the CDR3 end, and the germline J gene fills in the rest. The genes are TRBV13-3 and TRBJ2-5; D not resolved. CDR1 NNHDY and CDR2 SYVADS come from the germline V gene. The length of the CDR3 is 14 residues. V gave up 1 base and J gave up 4 bases, with 10 bases separating them. The CDR3 DNA, read in part, is TGTGCCAGCAGTGATACGGGGAGGGAAGACACCCAGTAC. This translates into CASSDTGREDTQY. The whole CDR3 protein is CASSDTGREDTQYF.

Points on this clone: The gene names given are mouse names. Read data end 1 residue before the CDR3 end; the end is taken from the germline J gene. The rearrangement links TRBV13-1 to TRBJ2-2, with 8 bases identical to TRBD2. This CDR3 is built from 14 residues. The V and J ends lost 1 base and 9 bases, in that order; junction bases with no gene match: 5. The germline CDR1 and CDR2 sequences are NSHNY and SYGAGN. The CDR3 spells CASSDLGGARQLYF. The sequenced part of the CDR3 DNA is TGTGCCAGCAGTGATTTGGGGGGGGCCCGGCAGCTCTAC.

Concerning this clone itself: These gene names are mouse names. Read data end 1 residue before the CDR3 end; the end is taken from the germline J gene. The chain recombines TRBV14 with TRBJ1-1; 7 bases fit TRBD1. Germline-derived CDR1 and CDR2 are SGHDT and FRDEAV. With V trimmed by 5 bases and J by 0 bases, 4 bases remained unmatched. The CDR3 is 14 residues long. The CDR3 reads CASSRDSANTEVFF. The CDR3 DNA, read in part, is TGTGCCAGCAGCCGGGACAGTGCAAACACAGAAGTCTTC.

With respect to this clone: Mouse germline and gene names are used. The read ends 1 residue before the CDR3 terminus; that terminus is restored from the germline J gene. This rearrangement joins TRBV29 to TRBJ1-1; 9 bases fit TRBD1. The CDR3 extends over 13 amino acids. Germline lookup yields CDR1 MSHET and CDR2 SYDVDS. After removal of 7 bases from V and 3 bases from J, the junction contained 3 bases not matched to a gene. The CDR3 bases that were read are TGTGCTAGCATGAACAGGGGGCACACAGAAGTCTTC. Translation: CASMNRGHTEVF. The full CDR3 is CASMNRGHTEVFF.

Concerning this clone: Genes here carry mouse names. The DNA read from the CDR3 is TGTGCCAGCAGCCCGGGACAAGCAAACACAGAAGTCTTC. Translating it yields CASSPGQANTEVF. The entire CDR3 protein is CASSPGQANTEVFF. This chain connects TRBV4 to TRBJ1-1; D is possibly TRBD1 (6 bases). The read terminates 1 residue ahead of where the CDR3 ends, so the germline J gene completes it. Deletions cut 5 bases from V and 0 bases from J, with 10 bases between. From germline, CDR1 is LGHDT and CDR2 YNNKQL (reference sequence). The CDR3 has 14 residues.

A note on this clone: Any gene name here is a mouse gene name. The read ends 1 residue early relative to the CDR3; the germline J gene fills the gap. This rearrangement joins TRBV5 to TRBJ2-7; 8 bases fit TRBD2. Germline trimming cut 4 bases from V and 0 bases from J; bases unmatched to any gene: 2. The CDR3 sequence is 14 residues long. The germline V gene has CDR1 LGHNA and CDR2 YNLKQL (reference sequence). The CDR3 is CASSPTGGSYEQYF. The covered CDR3 bases are TGTGCCAGCAGCCCTACTGGGGGCTCCTATGAACAGTAC.

Turning to this clone: Gene labels here are mouse ones. The sequence runs out 1 residue before the end of the CDR3; the remainder is reconstructed from the germline J gene. The V and J genes are TRBV1 and TRBJ2-3; a possible D gene is TRBD2 (7 bases). Trimming stripped 1 base from V and 3 bases from J, with 8 bases between. Germline V lookup: CDR1 NSQYPW, CDR2 LRSPGD (reference sequence). The CDR3 is made up of 14 amino acids. The CDR3 sequence is CTCSAVGGAETLYF. Partial CDR3 DNA: TGCACCTGCAGTGCAGTGGGGGGCGCAGAAACGCTGTAT.

This clone was recorded a few times. Gene names are mouse gene names. The DNA ends 1 residue before the CDR3 does, and the rest of the CDR3 is filled in from the germline J gene. The chain employs TRBV13-1 and TRBJ1-4; no reliable D call. The CDR3 is 13 amino acids. V was shortened by 1 base and J by 3 bases, with 4 bases between the two germline ends. CDR1 is NSHNY and CDR2 is SYGAGN in the germline V gene. The CDR3 DNA, read in part, is TGTGCCAGCAGTGATTCAACCAACGAAAGATTATTT. Encoded protein: CASSDSTNERLF. The CDR3 in its entirety is CASSDSTNERLFF.

A note on this clone: Gene and germline names: mouse. Sequencing ends 1 residue short of the CDR3 end; the germline J gene provides the rest. The chain combines TRBV5 with TRBJ2-5, with 10 bases matching TRBD2. Germline lookup yields CDR1 LGHNA and CDR2 YNLKQL (reference sequence). The CDR3 totals 16 residues. Losses at the gene ends were 0 bases for V and 3 bases for J; bases not matched to a gene: 3. The DNA read from the CDR3 is TGTGCCAGCAGCCAAGACCCGGACTGGGGGCAAGACACCCAGTAC. Translation gives CASSQDPDWGQDTQY. The complete CDR3 sequence is CASSQDPDWGQDTQYF.

On this clone: Gene names and germline match the mouse. The read is 1 residue too short to cover the CDR3 end, so that end is filled in from the germline J gene. The chain combines TRBV2 with TRBJ2-4; D is perhaps TRBD1 or TRBD2 (6 bases each). Germline loops: CDR1 LGHNA, CDR2 YSYQKL. This CDR3 has 15 amino acids. Trimming stripped 1 base from V and 1 base from J, with 9 bases between. CDR3 DNA, as far as it was read: TGTGCCAGCAGCCAAGGGGGGCGGGGTCAAAACACCTTGTAC. Encoded protein: CASSQGGRGQNTLY. The full CDR3 protein is CASSQGGRGQNTLYF.